Below are 21 T cell receptor beta chains sequenced from a single sample in a study of Ad26.COV2.S vaccination and SARS-CoV-2 variants. This sample's treatment: around 19 received Ad26.COV2.S at low or high dose, single or two shots; about 5 received placebo; per-sample allocation not given. Sampling happened 63 days after the first vaccine or placebo injection. Sequenced by immunoSEQ multiplex PCR; TCRdb stores in-frame clones only, minus some. The sample holds about 320,000 clones, 85% seen once. The material was peripheral blood, obtained in a trial of Ad26.COV2.S vaccine versus placebo. The receptors come from a person aged 18-60 years who received the Ad26.COV2.S COVID-19 vaccine or a placebo.

J is TRBJ1-2 and V is TRBV5-1; 8 positions match TRBD1. From germline, CDR1 is SGHRS and CDR2 YFSETQ. The ends lost 2 bases at V and 4 bases at J; junction bases unmatched: 10. The CDR3 covers 16 residues. The CDR3 is CASSFYRGSSAYGYTF. CDR3 nucleotides: TGCGCCAGCAGCTTTTACAGGGGGTCCAGTGCCTATGGCTACACCTTC.

V is TRBV7-2 and J is TRBJ1-6, with no clear D. This CDR3 has 15 amino acids. Trimming took off 2 bases at V and 0 bases at J, with 5 bases between the two ends. CDR1 and CDR2 from the germline V gene are SGHTA and FQGNSA. The CDR3 bases are TGTGCCAGCAGCTTATCGCCCTCCTATAATTCACCCCTCCACTTT. This sequence encodes CASSLSPSYNSPLHF. Filled out from reference TRBV7-2 and TRBJ1-6, the complete variable domain reads GAGVSQSPSNKVTEKGKDVELRCDPISGHTALYWYRQSLGQGLEFLIYFQGNSAPDKSGLPSDRFSAERTGGSVSTLTIQRTQQEDSAVYLCASSLSPSYNSPLHFGNGTRLTVT.

V is TRBV6-5 and J is TRBJ2-2, with D possibly TRBD1 on 5 matching bases. This CDR3 has 14 amino acids. The germline V gene has CDR1 MNHEY and CDR2 SVGAGI. Trimming stripped 6 bases from V and 3 bases from J, with 11 bases between. DNA for the CDR3: TGTGCCAGCAGGACAGACTGGGACACCGGGGAGCTGTTTTTT. This encodes CASRTDWDTGELFF.

Worth noting for this clone: This specimen includes other DNA sequences encoding the same CDR3. V is TRBV11-3 and J is TRBJ2-3; D remains ambiguous. Looked up from germline, CDR1 is SGHNT and CDR2 is YENEEA. V was trimmed by 1 base and J by 1 base, leaving 3 bases between them. CDR3 length: 13 residues. The CDR3 is CASSLGGTDTQYF. The CDR3 bases are TGTGCCAGCAGCTTAGGGGGCACAGATACGCAGTATTTT.

The J gene is TRBJ2-1, the V gene TRBV15; D is perhaps TRBD1 (6 bases). The CDR3 covers 13 residues. Germline V lookup: CDR1 LNHNV, CDR2 YYDKDF (reference sequence). Trimming removed 8 bases from V and 0 bases from J, with 8 bases in between. The CDR3, as DNA: TGTGCCACCGCGACAGGCTCCTACAATGAGCAGTTCTTC. Encoded protein: CATATGSYNEQFF.

This chain uses TRBV28 with TRBJ1-5, with D possibly TRBD1 on 6 matching bases. Between the trimmed V and J ends, which lost 4 bases and 3 bases, there was a span of 16 bases. This CDR3 is 16 amino acids long. Germline V gives CDR1 MDHEN, CDR2 SYDVKM. CDR3: CASSYSAQGVNQPQHF. The CDR3 region has the DNA TGTGCCAGCAGTTATAGCGCACAGGGAGTCAATCAGCCCCAGCATTTT.

The chain employs TRBV10-3 and TRBJ2-7, with a tentative D call TRBD1 (6 bases). The CDR3 has 15 amino acids. The germline V gene has CDR1 ENHRY and CDR2 SYGVKD. V shed 2 bases and J shed 4 bases, with 15 bases lying between them. CDR3 region: CAISEAGTIPYEQYF. The CDR3 DNA follows: TGTGCCATCAGTGAGGCCGGGACAATACCGTACGAGCAGTACTTC.

The chain recombines TRBV10-1 with TRBJ2-3; 7 bases line up with TRBD2. Germline loops: CDR1 WNHNN, CDR2 SYGVQD (reference sequence). The CDR3 has 13 amino acids. Trimming removed 0 bases from V and 13 bases from J; junction bases left unmatched: 7. This chain's CDR3 is CASSESGGYVKYF. The CDR3 DNA reads TGCGCCAGCAGTGAGTCGGGGGGGTACGTCAAGTATTTT.

This sequence joins TRBV5-1 and TRBJ1-5; TRBD1 matches 8 bases. Germline trimming cut 4 bases from V and 4 bases from J; bases unmatched to any gene: 1. Germline lookup yields CDR1 SGHRS and CDR2 YFSETQ. The CDR3 is 13 residues long. The CDR3 nucleotides are TGCGCCAGCAGCCAGGGGGCAAATCAGCCCCAGCATTTT. As protein: CASSQGANQPQHF.

This clone was seen a single time. This chain connects TRBV30 to TRBJ1-1; unclear D gene. The CDR3 is 13 amino acids. Germline V gene data show CDR1 as GTSNPN and CDR2 as SVGIG (reference sequence). With 1 base removed from V and 4 bases from J, the gap between germline ends came to 10 bases. The CDR3 is CAWSEGGFTEAFF. CDR3 DNA: TGTGCCTGGAGTGAGGGCGGGTTCACTGAAGCTTTCTTT.

This clone was seen many times. This sample includes further DNA sequences coding for the same CDR3. The genes are TRBV5-6 and TRBJ1-2, with D uncertain. V lost 0 bases and J lost 7, with 10 bases in between. Germline CDR1 SGHDT, CDR2 YYEEEE. This CDR3 spans 13 amino acids. The CDR3: CASSLGGGTGYTF. The CDR3, as DNA: TGTGCCAGCAGCTTGGGGGGTGGCACTGGCTACACCTTC.

The chain employs TRBV12-3 or TRBV12-4 and TRBJ1-1; D is undetermined. Trimming took 6 bases from V and 5 from J, leaving 13 bases between them. The CDR3 runs 13 residues. CDR3 bases: TGTGCCAGCAGCATCTGGGGTAGGACTGAAGCTTTCTTT. Translated: CASSIWGRTEAFF.

The V call is TRBV27, the J call TRBJ2-1; no reliable D call. Trimming took off 6 bases at V and 1 base at J, with 13 bases between the two ends. This CDR3 has 15 residues. Germline V gene data show CDR1 as MNHEY and CDR2 as SMNVEV (reference sequence). CDR3 sequence reads: CASRLYVGSYNEQFF. As DNA, the CDR3 is TGTGCCAGCAGACTTTATGTTGGTTCCTACAATGAGCAGTTCTTC.

This chain joins TRBV28 and TRBJ1-5; D gene unclear. V was cut by 5 bases and J by 5 bases, with 10 bases left in between. CDR1 is MDHEN, CDR2 SYDVKM, per germline. This CDR3 has 13 residues. The CDR3 spells CASSSMRYQPQHF. DNA of the CDR3: TGTGCCAGCAGTAGTATGAGGTATCAGCCCCAGCATTTT.

V is TRBV4-2 and J is TRBJ1-5; tentative D call: TRBD1 (5 bases). Trimming shortened V by 0 bases and J by 9 bases, and 15 bases separated the two germline ends. Germline CDR1 and CDR2: LGHNA and YNFKEQ. The CDR3 contains 15 residues. The CDR3 sequence is CASSQDGGIGGPQHF. CDR3 bases: TGTGCCAGCAGCCAAGATGGAGGGATCGGGGGGCCCCAGCATTTT.

J is TRBJ1-1 and V is TRBV7-9; D is unclear. Germline V gene lookup returns CDR1 SEHNR and CDR2 FQNEAQ (reference sequence). Trimming left V 8 bases short and J 7 bases short, with 17 bases between. The CDR3 covers 13 residues. The CDR3 region is CASRVSLVGEAFF. CDR3 coding DNA: TGTGCCAGCCGCGTCAGCCTGGTGGGTGAAGCTTTCTTT.

The V and J genes are TRBV5-6 and TRBJ1-1; 10 nucleotides match TRBD1. Looked up from germline, CDR1 is SGHDT and CDR2 is YYEEEE. V was pared by 4 bases and J by 3 bases, with 6 bases of the junction left unmatched. The CDR3 runs 15 residues. This CDR3 is CASSTTGGDDTEAFF. The CDR3 DNA is TGTGCCAGCAGCACGACAGGGGGCGATGACACTGAAGCTTTCTTT.

This clone occurred a few times. Distinct nucleotide sequences in the sample also encode this CDR3. The chain links TRBV4-1 to TRBJ2-5, with 7 positions matching TRBD1. The germline CDR1 and CDR2 sequences are MGHRA and YSYEKL. V lost 4 bases to trimming and J lost 5 bases; unmatched junction nucleotides: 16. The CDR3 length is 17 residues. CDR3 bases: TGCGCCAGCAGCCTCTACCCCCCGGGACAGAGTCAGGAGACCCAGTACTTC. It is translated as CASSLYPPGQSQETQYF.

This clone turned up a few times. The chain links TRBV30 to TRBJ1-5; TRBD1 agrees at 7 bases. The CDR3 sequence is 14 residues long. V was clipped by 2 bases and J by 4 bases; unmatched bases: 5. The germline CDR1 and CDR2 sequences are GTSNPN and SVGIG (reference sequence). The chain's CDR3 is CAWSPGTVNQPQHF. Here the CDR3 DNA reads TGTGCCTGGAGTCCCGGGACAGTTAATCAGCCCCAGCATTTT.

Here the CDR3 reads CTSSQRASGFGNQPQHF. DNA for the CDR3: TGCACCAGCAGCCAGCGGGCCTCGGGTTTTGGCAATCAGCCCCAGCATTTT. V is TRBV1 and J is TRBJ1-5. TRBV1 has pseudogene status. The CDR3 contains 17 residues.

This chain joins TRBV18 and TRBJ1-6, with unresolved D. Trimming stripped 0 bases from V and 7 bases from J, with 10 bases between. CDR3 length equals 15 residues. Germline CDR1 is KGHSH and CDR2 is LQKENI. For the CDR3, the DNA is TGTGCCAGCTCACCACCCGGGTCAGGCAATTCACCCCTCCACTTT. Translated, it gives CASSPPGSGNSPLHF.